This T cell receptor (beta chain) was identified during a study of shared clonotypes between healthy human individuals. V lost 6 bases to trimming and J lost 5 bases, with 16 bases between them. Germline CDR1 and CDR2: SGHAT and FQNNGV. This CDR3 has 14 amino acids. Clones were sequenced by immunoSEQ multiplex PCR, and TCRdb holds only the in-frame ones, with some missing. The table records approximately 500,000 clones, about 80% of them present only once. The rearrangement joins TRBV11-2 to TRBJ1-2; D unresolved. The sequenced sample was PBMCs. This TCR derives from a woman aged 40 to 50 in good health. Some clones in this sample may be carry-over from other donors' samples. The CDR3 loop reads CASSTEYNSYGYTF. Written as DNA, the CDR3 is TGTGCCAGCAGTACGGAGTACAATAGTTATGGCTACACCTTC.